This is a list of T cell receptor beta chains from one sample in a study of blood T cell repertoires in COVID-19. The method was immunoSEQ multiplex PCR; TCRdb's version includes in-frame clones alone and lacks a portion of them. The profile covers 150,000 to 200,000 clones, with around 87% appearing a single time and over 3.5% taken by the ten largest. Sequencing was done on a sample of peripheral blood. The receptors were gathered from a man younger than 35 with active or convalescent COVID-19. The CDR3 runs from the conserved cysteine through the conserved F or W. A D gene is named only where the DNA matches it firmly. Only part of the rows carry a size: once, few, many, or a class if the clone is expanded.

cdr3_aa cdr3_nt v_call d_call j_call clone_size
CASSESRQRLYNEQFF TGCGCCAGCAGTGAGTCTAGACAGCGTCTCTACAATGAGCAGTTCTTC TRBV10-1 - TRBJ2-1 -
CASSDRQGLYTGELFF TGTGCCAGCAGTGACCGTCAGGGGCTATACACCGGGGAGCTGTTTTTT TRBV6-4 - TRBJ2-2 -
CASRRELAGQETQYF TGTGCCAGCAGACGGGAACTAGCGGGACAAGAGACCCAGTACTTC TRBV6-5 TRBD2 TRBJ2-5 -
CASSYSGQGENIQYF TGTGCCAGCAGTTATTCAGGACAGGGCGAAAACATTCAGTACTTC TRBV6-5 TRBD1 TRBJ2-4 -
CASSPTERGYNEQFF TGCGCCAGCAGCCCAACCGAGCGGGGTTACAATGAGCAGTTCTTC TRBV5-1 TRBD2 TRBJ2-1 -
CASSIGYTQYF TGTGCCAGTAGTATCGGTTACACGCAGTATTTT TRBV19 - TRBJ2-3 -
CATSVRTGWGYTF TGTGCCACCAGTGTTCGGACAGGGTGGGGCTACACCTTC TRBV24-1 TRBD1 TRBJ1-2 -
CASSFAGDVRETQYF TGTGCCAGCAGCTTTGCAGGGGACGTTCGGGAGACCCAGTACTTC TRBV11-2 - TRBJ2-5 -
CASGRQGTSYEQYF TGTGCCAGCGGACGACAGGGCACCTCCTACGAGCAGTACTTC TRBV28 TRBD1 TRBJ2-7 -
CASSPAGEQYF TGTGCCAGCAGCCCAGCCGGGGAGCAGTACTTC TRBV7-9 - TRBJ2-7 -
CASSVGGGNTIYF TGTGCCAGCAGCGTAGGCGGTGGAAACACCATATATTTT TRBV9 - TRBJ1-3 -
CASSWGPIAGGRTGELFF TGTGCCAGCAGCTGGGGACCGATAGCGGGGGGGCGCACCGGGGAGCTGTTTTTT TRBV7-6 TRBD2 TRBJ2-2 once